The text below deals with one T cell receptor beta chain. What it binds is not known. Since a much larger clone is just one base distant, this may be a read error. Per germline, CDR1 MDHEN and CDR2 SYDVKM. The CDR3 is made up of 13 amino acids. The sample comes from a study of read filtering for tumor transcriptome and immune sequencing. Study-level information: After DNase treatment, RNA was made into whole-transcriptome libraries. Per sample, TCR-region reads ranged about 4 to 11 million by IR-seq, roughly 85 to 1,300 by RNA-seq. Study conclusions and caveats: Without single-read clonotypes, shared clonotype proportions correlated more between IR-seq and RNA-seq. Even smaller IR-seq throughput identified most shared clonotypes.

Molecular barcoded adaptors covering alpha/delta and beta/gamma chains were used on around 400 ng RNA. Using its own MiXCR run on the reads, TCRdb lists one record per CDR3 protein. Of 75,000 to 95,000 distinct CDR3 sequences detected, more than 9% appear once; the ten largest clones hold about 15%. The source material was a population of CD138-negative cells sorted from bone marrow. The sequence was collected from a donor aged 40 or over with multiple myeloma. The V gene is TRBV28, the J gene TRBJ2-3, with D perhaps TRBD1 (5 bases). The DNA for the CDR3 is TGTGCCGGCAGTCCCCCAGGGACAGATACGCAGTATTTT. It translates to CAGSPPGTDTQYF. Full variable domain (rest looked up from reference TRBV28 and TRBJ2-3): DVKVTQSSRYLVKRTGEKVFLECVQDMDHENMFWYRQDPGLGLRLIYFSYDVKMKEKGDIPEGYSVSREKKERFSLILESASTNQTSMYLCAGSPPGTDTQYFGPGTRLTVL.